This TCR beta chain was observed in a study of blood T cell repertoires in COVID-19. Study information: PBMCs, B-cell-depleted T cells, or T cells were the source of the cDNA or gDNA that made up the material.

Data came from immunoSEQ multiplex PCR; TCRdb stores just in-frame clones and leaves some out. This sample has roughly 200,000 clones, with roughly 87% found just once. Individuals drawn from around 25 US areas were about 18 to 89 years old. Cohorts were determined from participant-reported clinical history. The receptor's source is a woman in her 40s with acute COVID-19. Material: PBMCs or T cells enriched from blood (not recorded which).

The CDR3 reads CASSQETGSETEAFF. In DNA form, the CDR3 reads TGCGCCAGCAGCCAAGAGACAGGGTCCGAGACTGAAGCTTTCTTT. This chain links TRBV4-1 with TRBJ1-1, with TRBD1 matching over 7 bases. The CDR3 contains 15 residues. J lost 5 bases, V lost 0 bases, and 6 bases had no gene match. Germline V gene data show CDR1 as MGHRA and CDR2 as YSYEKL.